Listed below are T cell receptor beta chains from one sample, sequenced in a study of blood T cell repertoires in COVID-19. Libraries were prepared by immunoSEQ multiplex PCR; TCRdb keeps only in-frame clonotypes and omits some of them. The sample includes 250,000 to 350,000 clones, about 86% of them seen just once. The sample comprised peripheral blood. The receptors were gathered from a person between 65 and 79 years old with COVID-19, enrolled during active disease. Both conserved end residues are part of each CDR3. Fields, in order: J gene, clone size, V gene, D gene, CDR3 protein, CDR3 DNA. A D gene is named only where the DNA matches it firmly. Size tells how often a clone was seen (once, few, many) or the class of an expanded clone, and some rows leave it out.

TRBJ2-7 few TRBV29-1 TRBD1 CSATPGTGIYEQYF TGCAGCGCCACCCCCGGGACAGGGATTTACGAGCAGTACTTC
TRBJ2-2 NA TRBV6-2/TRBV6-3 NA CASSYRVYTGELFF TGTGCCAGCAGTTACCGGGTCTACACCGGGGAGCTGTTTTTT
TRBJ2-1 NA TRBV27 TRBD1 CASSTSRTGMFEQFF TGTGCCAGCAGCACCTCTCGGACAGGGATGTTTGAGCAGTTCTTC
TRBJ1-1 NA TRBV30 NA CAWNLQPMNTEAFF TGTGCCTGGAATTTACAGCCTATGAACACTGAAGCTTTCTTT
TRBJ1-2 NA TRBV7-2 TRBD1 CASRGQGHYGYTF TGTGCCAGCAGGGGACAGGGGCACTATGGCTACACCTTC
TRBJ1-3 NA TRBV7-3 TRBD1 CASSLTPDRAGNTIYF TGTGCCAGCAGCTTAACCCCCGACAGGGCCGGAAACACCATATATTTT
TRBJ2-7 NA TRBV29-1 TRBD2 CSVLSGDHEQYF TGCAGCGTTCTTAGCGGGGATCACGAGCAGTACTTC
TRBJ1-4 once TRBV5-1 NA CASSLGGTGTNEKLFF TGCGCCAGCAGCTTGGGCGGGACGGGAACTAATGAAAAACTGTTTTTT
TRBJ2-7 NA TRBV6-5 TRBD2 CASSYPSGRAPYEQYF TGTGCCAGCAGTTACCCCAGCGGGAGGGCCCCCTACGAGCAGTACTTC
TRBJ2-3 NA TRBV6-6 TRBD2 CASSLPGLATSTDTQYF TGTGCCAGCAGTCTTCCGGGACTAGCGACCAGCACAGATACGCAGTATTTT
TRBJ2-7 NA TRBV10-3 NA CAISESELLEQYF TGTGCCATCAGTGAGTCTGAACTTCTCGAGCAGTACTTC
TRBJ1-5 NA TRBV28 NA CASRVSNQPQHF TGTGCCAGTCGGGTGAGCAATCAGCCCCAGCATTTT
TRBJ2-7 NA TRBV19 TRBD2 CASTVSSSPGLSSYEQYF TGTGCCAGTACGGTATCATCATCCCCGGGACTATCCTCCTACGAGCAGTACTTC
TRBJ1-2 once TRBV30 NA CAWSDPNTRRGGYTF TGTGCCTGGAGTGACCCGAACACCCGCCGGGGTGGCTACACCTTC
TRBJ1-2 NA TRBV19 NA CASSHSGGANVGGYTF TGTGCCAGTAGCCACTCCGGCGGGGCTAACGTCGGTGGCTACACCTTC